The 27 T cell receptor beta chains listed next were all sequenced from one sample in a study of cytomegalovirus exposure and HLA in healthy donors. Researchers ran the PCR with 60 Vbeta and 13 Jbeta primers. The table came from immunoSEQ multiplex PCR; TCRdb's copy has only in-frame clones and leaves some out. The sample gives 150,000 or so clones, 80% to 90% of which show up once; more than 1.5% is in the top ten. What was sequenced was PBMCs. All receptors come from a man aged 18 to 30 in good health and CMV-seronegative.

The V call is TRBV6-6, the J call TRBJ1-5, with D possibly TRBD1 on 5 matching bases. Germline V lookup: CDR1 MNHNY, CDR2 SVGAGI (reference sequence). V was shortened by 0 bases and J by 10 bases, with 13 bases between the two germline ends. The CDR3 is made up of 14 amino acids. This CDR3 is CASSYSEGRLPQHF. The CDR3 DNA sequence: TGTGCCAGCAGTTACTCGGAGGGACGTCTACCCCAGCATTTT.

The chain has TRBV11-3 and TRBJ2-7; tentative D call: TRBD2 (6 bases). V lost 1 base and J lost 2, with 12 bases in between. This CDR3 has 15 amino acids. CDR1 SGHNT and CDR2 YENEEA come from the germline V gene. CDR3 DNA sequence: TGTGCCAGCAGCTTAGCGGGAGTAGGGGCCTACGAGCAGTACTTC. Translating gives CASSLAGVGAYEQYF.

This sequence joins TRBV9 and TRBJ2-7; 10 nucleotides match TRBD1. The CDR3 covers 16 residues. V trimming: 3 bases; J trimming: 3 bases; junction bases outside the gene matches: 9. The germline V gene encodes CDR1 SGDLS and CDR2 YYNGEE. The CDR3 sequence is CASSADRGFRSYEQYF. CDR3 coding DNA: TGTGCCAGCAGCGCGGACAGGGGGTTTCGAAGCTACGAGCAGTACTTC.

In DNA, the CDR3 is TGTGCCATCAGTCGGACAGGAACTTCTAACTATGGCTACACCTTC. Its translation is CAISRTGTSNYGYTF. This chain links TRBV10-3 with TRBJ1-2; TRBD1 matches 7 bases. Germline-derived CDR1 and CDR2 are ENHRY and SYGVKD. J was trimmed by 0 bases and V by 5 bases; bases with no gene match: 6. This CDR3 is 15 amino acids long.

The rearrangement links TRBV10-3 to TRBJ1-5; a possible D gene is TRBD1 (5 bases). There are 13 residues in the CDR3. From germline, CDR1 is ENHRY and CDR2 SYGVKD. The V and J ends lost 4 bases and 5 bases respectively, with 9 bases between them. The CDR3 sequence: CAISADSYQPQHF. In DNA form, the CDR3 reads TGTGCCATCAGTGCTGACAGTTATCAGCCCCAGCATTTT.

This chain uses TRBV7-8 with TRBJ2-1; TRBD2 matches 13 bases. Per the germline V gene, CDR1 is SGHVS and CDR2 is FQNEAQ. The CDR3 totals 16 residues. The J segment lost 8 bases and the V segment lost 2 bases, leaving 6 bases of the junction unmatched. The CDR3 region has the DNA TGTGCCAGCAGCTTAAGGACTAGCGGGAGCTTAGATGAGCAGTTCTTC. Translating it yields CASSLRTSGSLDEQFF.

The CDR3 DNA sequence: TGTGCCAGCTCACCTCCTAGCGGGCCTAACACCGGGGAGCTGTTTTTT. Protein: CASSPPSGPNTGELFF. This chain joins TRBV18 and TRBJ2-2; 8 nucleotides line up with TRBD2. After removal of 3 bases from V and 2 bases from J, the junction contained 5 bases not matched to a gene. Germline V gene sequence: CDR1 KGHSH, CDR2 LQKENI. This CDR3 is 16 amino acids long.

The chain recombines TRBV5-1 with TRBJ1-1; D is ambiguous. V dropped 4 bases and J dropped 0 bases, with 10 bases sitting between them. The germline V gene has CDR1 SGHRS and CDR2 YFSETQ. The CDR3 sequence is 14 residues long. The CDR3 nucleotides are TGCGCCAGCAGCGGCCTCGGGGTGAACACTGAAGCTTTCTTT. Protein: CASSGLGVNTEAFF. Filled out from reference TRBV5-1 and TRBJ1-1, the complete variable domain reads KAGVTQTPRYLIKTRGQQVTLSCSPISGHRSVSWYQQTPGQGLQFLFEYFSETQRNKGNFPGRFSGRQFSNSRSEMNVSTLELGDSALYLCASSGLGVNTEAFFGQGTRLTVV.

This clone was detected a few times. The V gene is TRBV6-5, the J gene TRBJ2-3, with TRBD2 identical over 7 bases. Trimming took 4 bases from V and 4 from J; bases not matched to a gene: 8. This CDR3 is built from 15 residues. Germline V gene data show CDR1 as MNHEY and CDR2 as SVGAGI. The CDR3 region is CASSLGGSMADTQYF. The CDR3 DNA sequence: TGTGCCAGCAGTTTGGGAGGGTCCATGGCAGATACGCAGTATTTT.

This clone was picked up a small number of times. The gene calls are TRBV19 and TRBJ2-7, with TRBD1 matching over 8 bases. The germline CDR1 and CDR2 sequences are LNHDA and SQIVND (reference sequence). CDR3 size: 15 residues. Trimming took 5 bases from V and 2 from J; bases not matched to a gene: 8. The CDR3 reads CASSPDRAGPYEQYF. CDR3 bases: TGTGCCAGTAGTCCGGACAGGGCCGGACCCTACGAGCAGTACTTC. The full variable domain, with the rest looked up from reference TRBV19 and TRBJ2-7, is DGGITQSPKYLFRKEGQNVTLSCEQNLNHDAMYWYRQDPGQGLRLIYYSQIVNDFQKGDIAEGYSVSREKKESFPLTVTSAQKNPTAFYLCASSPDRAGPYEQYFGPGTRLTVT.

This clone was counted only a few times. V and J are TRBV9 and TRBJ2-1, with 13 nucleotides matching TRBD2. Germline V gene lookup returns CDR1 SGDLS and CDR2 YYNGEE. This CDR3 region has 16 residues. Trimming took 3 bases from V and 8 from J; bases not matched to a gene: 8. Written as DNA, the CDR3 is TGTGCCAGCAGCGCGAGGACTAGCGGGAGTATAGATGAGCAGTTCTTC. It yields the protein CASSARTSGSIDEQFF.

This clone has more than one count but fewer than ten. The chain recombines TRBV5-4 with TRBJ2-2, with 10 bases fitting TRBD1. Trimming removed 2 bases from V and 7 bases from J; junction bases left unmatched: 8. From germline, CDR1 is SGHNT and CDR2 YYREEE (reference sequence). The CDR3 has 16 residues. As DNA, the CDR3 is TGTGCCAGCAGCTTTCCGGGACAGGGGAGAGTCGGGGAGCTGTTTTTT. This encodes CASSFPGQGRVGELFF.

This clone was detected once. The chain joins TRBV4-3 to TRBJ2-3; 7 nucleotides match TRBD1. V lost 4 bases to trimming and J lost 4 bases; unmatched junction nucleotides: 8. Germline V gene data show CDR1 as LGHNA and CDR2 as YSLEER. The CDR3 covers 15 residues. The CDR3 loop is CASSPGQAWPDTQYF. The CDR3 DNA sequence: TGCGCCAGCAGCCCTGGACAGGCCTGGCCAGATACGCAGTATTTT.

The gene calls are TRBV29-1 and TRBJ1-1; no definite D call. Trimming left V 0 bases short and J 7 bases short, with 18 bases between. The germline V gene has CDR1 SQVTM and CDR2 ANQGSEA. The CDR3 is 15 amino acids. CDR3 region: CSVEEWVAGHLEAFF. In DNA form, the CDR3 reads TGCAGCGTTGAAGAGTGGGTGGCAGGCCACCTTGAAGCTTTCTTT.

The chain employs TRBV19 and TRBJ1-1; D remains unclear. The CDR3 is 13 residues long. The V and J ends lost 5 bases and 1 base respectively, with 8 bases between them. Germline-derived CDR1 and CDR2 are LNHDA and SQIVND (reference sequence). The CDR3, as DNA: TGTGCCAGTAGTTTAAATTCGAACACTGAAGCTTTCTTT. Amino acid sequence: CASSLNSNTEAFF. Full variable domain (remainder filled in from reference TRBV19 and TRBJ1-1): DGGITQSPKYLFRKEGQNVTLSCEQNLNHDAMYWYRQDPGQGLRLIYYSQIVNDFQKGDIAEGYSVSREKKESFPLTVTSAQKNPTAFYLCASSLNSNTEAFFGQGTRLTVV.

This clone has a handful of counts. The chain uses TRBV30 and TRBJ1-5; 9 bases are shared with TRBD1. Germline V gene data show CDR1 as GTSNPN and CDR2 as SVGIG (reference sequence). The CDR3 length is 15 residues. The ends lost 3 bases at V and 3 bases at J; junction bases unmatched: 6. In nucleotides, the CDR3 is TGTGCCTGGAGCACCGGGACAGGGTCCAATCAGCCCCAGCATTTT. Amino acids: CAWSTGTGSNQPQHF.

The rearrangement joins TRBV28 to TRBJ2-3, with TRBD2 matching 14 bases. CDR3 length equals 17 residues. Germline trimming cut 4 bases from V and 4 bases from J; bases unmatched to any gene: 7. Germline V gene data show CDR1 as MDHEN and CDR2 as SYDVKM. The CDR3 region is CASSSAGLAGEADTQYF. For the CDR3, the DNA is TGTGCCAGCAGTTCAGCGGGACTAGCGGGAGAGGCAGATACGCAGTATTTT.

The chain joins TRBV11-2 to TRBJ2-1; 8 bases fit TRBD2. The CDR3 spans 15 residues. Germline CDR1 and CDR2: SGHAT and FQNNGV. The V and J ends lost 4 bases and 4 bases, in that order; junction bases with no gene match: 6. Here the CDR3 DNA reads TGTGCCAGCAGCTACACTAGCGGAGAATACAATGAGCAGTTCTTC. Protein product: CASSYTSGEYNEQFF. Based on the CDR3 plus reference TRBV11-2 and TRBJ2-1, the full variable domain is EAGVAQSPRYKIIEKRQSVAFWCNPISGHATLYWYQQILGQGPKLLIQFQNNGVVDDSQLPKDRFSAERLKGVDSTLKIQPAKLEDSAVYLCASSYTSGEYNEQFFGPGTRLTVL.

This clone has just one count. This rearrangement joins TRBV28 to TRBJ2-3; TRBD1 matches 8 bases. Germline V lookup: CDR1 MDHEN, CDR2 SYDVKM. There are 16 residues in the CDR3. V trimming: 6 bases; J trimming: 3 bases; junction bases outside the gene matches: 11. CDR3 in amino acids: CASSHETGEITDTQYF. CDR3 DNA sequence: TGTGCCAGCAGCCACGAGACAGGGGAAATAACAGATACGCAGTATTTT.

This clone was recorded only once. The chain has TRBV4-2 and TRBJ1-2; D is uncertain. The V and J ends lost 1 base and 1 base respectively, with 7 bases between them. This CDR3 contains 14 residues. CDR1 and CDR2 (germline): LGHNA, YNFKEQ. CDR3 sequence (DNA): TGTGCCAGCAGCCAAGGCCCGAGTAACTATGGCTACACCTTC. The encoded protein is CASSQGPSNYGYTF.

The chain is built from TRBV2 and TRBJ2-3, with 8 bases fitting TRBD1. The V and J ends lost 7 bases and 4 bases, in that order; junction bases with no gene match: 7. The germline V gene encodes CDR1 SNHLY and CDR2 FYNNEI. This CDR3 spans 14 amino acids. The CDR3 sequence is CASTSDRGADTQYF. The CDR3 DNA follows: TGTGCCAGCACCTCCGACAGGGGCGCAGATACGCAGTATTTT.

This chain uses TRBV10-3 with TRBJ1-4; perhaps TRBD1 as D (6 bases). The CDR3 totals 14 residues. Germline CDR1 is ENHRY and CDR2 is SYGVKD. With 3 bases removed from V and 2 bases from J, the gap between germline ends came to 7 bases. The CDR3: CAISETGTNEKLFF. The DNA of the CDR3 is TGTGCCATCAGTGAAACAGGGACTAATGAAAAACTGTTTTTT.

In the case of this clone: The identical CDR3 is also encoded by other nucleotide sequences in the sample. The CDR3 DNA reads TGCGCCAGCAGCCCCGGGACAGGCCCCTACGAGCAGTACTTC. This sequence encodes CASSPGTGPYEQYF. The V and J genes are TRBV5-1 and TRBJ2-7; 8 bases line up with TRBD1. This CDR3 region has 14 residues. Germline CDR1 reads SGHRS; CDR2 reads YFSETQ. J was trimmed by 2 bases and V by 4 bases; bases with no gene match: 5.

The rearrangement joins TRBV25-1 to TRBJ2-7; a possible D gene is TRBD1 (6 bases). Per germline, CDR1 MGHDK and CDR2 SYGVNS. The CDR3 length is 17 residues. Trimming took 4 bases from V and 0 from J, leaving 19 bases between them. The CDR3 DNA reads as TGTGCCAGCAGTGCCCCCGGGACATCCTTCGCCTCCTACGAGCAGTACTTC. It encodes CASSAPGTSFASYEQYF.

This clone appeared once. The chain uses TRBV9 and TRBJ2-1, with 7 nucleotides matching TRBD2. The CDR3 loop spans 14 amino acids. Unmatched junction bases numbered 6, after V lost 4 bases and J lost 5 bases. In germline, CDR1 is SGDLS, CDR2 YYNGEE. CDR3 nucleotide sequence: TGTGCCAGCAGCATCCCCGGGACTAACAATGAGCAGTTCTTC. Residues: CASSIPGTNNEQFF.

The genes are TRBV15 and TRBJ2-7, with D perhaps TRBD2 (5 bases). V was trimmed by 5 bases and J by 4 bases, leaving 12 bases between them. This CDR3 is built from 13 residues. Germline V gene data show CDR1 as LNHNV and CDR2 as YYDKDF (reference sequence). The CDR3 nucleotides read TGTGCCACCAGCCGCGGGCCTAATTACGAGCAGTACTTC. The encoded protein is CATSRGPNYEQYF.

This sequence joins TRBV29-1 and TRBJ2-1, with a possible D match to TRBD2 (6 bases). The CDR3 contains 14 residues. From germline, CDR1 is SQVTM and CDR2 ANQGSEA. Trimming took 5 bases from V and 2 from J, leaving 13 bases between them. The CDR3 coding sequence is TGCAGCGTTATTCAGCGGGCCACCTACAATGAGCAGTTCTTC. It is translated as CSVIQRATYNEQFF.